This T cell receptor beta chain was captured by sequencing in a study of T-cell reconstitution after alpha-beta-depleted transplantation in children. Study-wide findings and caveats: Reportedly, roughly two months post-transplant, alpha-beta T cells arose from several hundred expanded graft clones. T-cell numbers and diversity one year post-transplant derived largely from freshly generated T cells.

The CDR3 extends over 15 amino acids. Germline lookup yields CDR1 SGDLS and CDR2 YYNGEE. V lost 0 bases, J lost 5 bases, and 4 bases stayed unmatched. This clonotype has just a few counts. As yet, its antigen is unknown. The library targeted TCRbeta and was prepared with unique molecular identifiers. TCRdb re-called the PCR reads through MiXCR, storing one row per CDR3 protein. The sample records roughly 500,000 distinct CDR3 sequences, roughly a tenth being singletons. Sequenced here: PBMCs, sampled before TCRalphabeta/CD19-depleted stem cell transplant. This TCR was recovered from a child aged 2 to 10 with inherited bone marrow failure, due to receive a stem cell transplant. The chain combines TRBV9 with TRBJ2-1; 8 nucleotides align to TRBD1. Here the CDR3 reads CASSVGQGINNEQFF. The CDR3 DNA sequence: TGTGCCAGCAGCGTAGGACAGGGGATTAACAATGAGCAGTTCTTC.